The sequence of this TCR beta chain was determined in a study of T cells in Graves' hyperthyroidism and ophthalmopathy. Study summary: The initial diagnosis was the point when peripheral blood was collected, ahead of any treatment. General observations from the study: From stable hyperthyroidism, ophthalmopathy was separated by a 13 V-J model. In blood, most of the thyroid clonotypes expanded above 0.001 were also present.

Note on this clonotype: Its antigen remains unknown.

The CDR3 covers 14 residues. The V end was cut by 9 bases, the J end by 8 bases, with 19 bases between. Germline V gene data show CDR1 as SGHTA and CDR2 as FQGNSA. The study included ophthalmopathy patients with Clinical Activity Score at least 3, NOSPECS grade at least 4 and duration under 3 months. TCR beta CDR3 region amplification was performed from RNA transcripts. Initially, a first-round RT-PCR of the TCR CDR3 employed the HTBI primer set. A single record per CDR3 protein comes from TCRdb applying MiXCR to the multiplex PCR reads. This table has some 340,000 distinct CDR3 sequences, about 13% appearing once.

Sequencing input: blood. The receptor was derived from a woman aged 40 to 55 with Graves' ophthalmopathy. The chain links TRBV7-2 to TRBJ1-4; TRBD1 might be the D (5 bases). The CDR3 nucleotides read TGTGCCAGATTCATCGGGGGGGTCGGCGAAAAACTGTTTTTT. This encodes CARFIGGVGEKLFF.